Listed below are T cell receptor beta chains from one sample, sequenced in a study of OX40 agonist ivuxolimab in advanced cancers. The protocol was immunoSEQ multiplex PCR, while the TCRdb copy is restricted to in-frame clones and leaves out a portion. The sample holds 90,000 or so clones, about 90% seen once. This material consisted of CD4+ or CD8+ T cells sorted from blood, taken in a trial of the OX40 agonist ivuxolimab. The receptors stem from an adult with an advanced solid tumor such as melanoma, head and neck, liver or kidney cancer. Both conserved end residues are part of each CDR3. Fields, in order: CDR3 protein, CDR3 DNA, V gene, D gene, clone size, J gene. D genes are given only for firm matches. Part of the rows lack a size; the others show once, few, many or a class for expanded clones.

CDR3 protein: CASSLVLGTANYEQYF
CDR3 DNA: TGTGCCAGCAGCTTAGTGCTCGGGACAGCCAACTACGAGCAGTACTTC
V gene: TRBV7-3
D gene: TRBD1
clone size: .
J gene: TRBJ2-7

CDR3 protein: CASSVSGTVTGELFF
CDR3 DNA: TGCGCCAGCAGCGTTAGCGGGACGGTCACCGGGGAGCTGTTTTTT
V gene: TRBV5-1
D gene: TRBD2
clone size: .
J gene: TRBJ2-2

CDR3 protein: CASTLNQETQYF
CDR3 DNA: TGTGCCAGCACCCTCAACCAAGAGACCCAGTACTTC
V gene: TRBV5-6
D gene: .
clone size: .
J gene: TRBJ2-5

CDR3 protein: CASSTAGTDTQYF
CDR3 DNA: TGCGCCAGCAGCACGGCCGGCACAGATACGCAGTATTTT
V gene: TRBV5-1
D gene: .
clone size: .
J gene: TRBJ2-3

CDR3 protein: CASSSPTGEETQYF
CDR3 DNA: TGTGCCAGCAGTTCTCCGACTGGTGAAGAGACCCAGTACTTC
V gene: TRBV6-7
D gene: .
clone size: .
J gene: TRBJ2-5

CDR3 protein: CASSPPNDYEQYF
CDR3 DNA: TGTGCCAGCTCACCACCAAACGACTACGAGCAGTACTTC
V gene: TRBV18
D gene: .
clone size: .
J gene: TRBJ2-7

CDR3 protein: CASGLRIGGQGFF
CDR3 DNA: TGTGCTAGTGGTTTAAGGATAGGAGGACAGGGATTTTTC
V gene: TRBV12-5
D gene: TRBD1
clone size: .
J gene: TRBJ2-4

CDR3 protein: CAISETSGGRSTGELFF
CDR3 DNA: TGTGCCATCAGTGAGACTAGCGGAGGACGGAGCACCGGGGAGCTGTTTTTT
V gene: TRBV10-3
D gene: TRBD2
clone size: few
J gene: TRBJ2-2

CDR3 protein: CASSVGRLAGHQETQYF
CDR3 DNA: TGTGCCAGCAGCGTAGGTCGGCTAGCGGGCCACCAAGAGACCCAGTACTTC
V gene: TRBV9
D gene: TRBD2
clone size: .
J gene: TRBJ2-5

CDR3 protein: CASSRPGLAGGGLYNEQFF
CDR3 DNA: TGTGCCAGCAGCCGCCCGGGACTAGCGGGAGGGGGTTTATACAATGAGCAGTTCTTC
V gene: TRBV7-2
D gene: TRBD2
clone size: .
J gene: TRBJ2-1

CDR3 protein: CASSKALAPRDSHQPQHF
CDR3 DNA: TGTGCCAGCAGCAAAGCGCTGGCCCCTAGGGACAGTCATCAGCCCCAGCATTTT
V gene: TRBV21-1
D gene: .
clone size: .
J gene: TRBJ1-5

CDR3 protein: CASSTGTSGSYEQYF
CDR3 DNA: TGTGCCAGCAGCACCGGGACTAGCGGGAGCTACGAGCAGTACTTC
V gene: TRBV6-5
D gene: TRBD2
clone size: .
J gene: TRBJ2-7

CDR3 protein: CASSLDSQGAGGYTF
CDR3 DNA: TGTGCCAGCAGCTTAGACAGTCAGGGGGCCGGTGGCTACACCTTC
V gene: TRBV7-2
D gene: TRBD1
clone size: .
J gene: TRBJ1-2

CDR3 protein: CASSPLTLGAKNIQYF
CDR3 DNA: TGTGCCAGCAGCCCACTAACCCTGGGAGCCAAAAACATTCAGTACTTC
V gene: TRBV7-8
D gene: .
clone size: .
J gene: TRBJ2-4

CDR3 protein: CASSLDQYTDTQYF
CDR3 DNA: TGTGCCAGCAGCTTAGACCAGTACACAGATACGCAGTATTTT
V gene: TRBV7-6
D gene: .
clone size: once
J gene: TRBJ2-3

CDR3 protein: CASSPPASNYGYTF
CDR3 DNA: TGTGCCAGCTCACCACCGGCCAGCAACTATGGCTACACCTTC
V gene: TRBV18
D gene: .
clone size: .
J gene: TRBJ1-2

CDR3 protein: CSVSQGVPMNTEAFF
CDR3 DNA: TGCAGCGTTTCTCAGGGGGTACCCATGAACACTGAAGCTTTCTTT
V gene: TRBV29-1
D gene: TRBD1
clone size: .
J gene: TRBJ1-1

CDR3 protein: CASSLLTGRGPNMWNTEAFF
CDR3 DNA: TGTGCCAGCAGTTTATTGACCGGCCGGGGGCCGAACATGTGGAACACTGAAGCTTTCTTT
V gene: TRBV28
D gene: .
clone size: .
J gene: TRBJ1-1

CDR3 protein: CASSLAVVAGYNEQFF
CDR3 DNA: TGTGCCAGCAGCTTAGCGGTGGTAGCGGGGTACAATGAGCAGTTCTTC
V gene: TRBV7-2
D gene: TRBD2
clone size: few
J gene: TRBJ2-1

CDR3 protein: CASSQAGQIDGYTF
CDR3 DNA: TGTGCCAGCAGTCAGGCGGGACAGATCGATGGCTACACCTTC
V gene: TRBV6-6
D gene: TRBD1
clone size: .
J gene: TRBJ1-2

CDR3 protein: CASSYPAADTQYF
CDR3 DNA: TGTGCCAGCAGTTACCCAGCGGCGGATACGCAGTATTTT
V gene: TRBV6-6
D gene: .
clone size: once
J gene: TRBJ2-3

CDR3 protein: CASSSWQGGQETQYF
CDR3 DNA: TGTGCCAGCAGCAGTTGGCAGGGCGGCCAAGAGACCCAGTACTTC
V gene: TRBV7-9
D gene: .
clone size: .
J gene: TRBJ2-5

CDR3 protein: CASSLKLVSSGEQFF
CDR3 DNA: TGTGCCAGCAGCCTCAAACTAGTAAGTTCCGGTGAGCAGTTCTTC
V gene: TRBV5-8
D gene: .
clone size: few
J gene: TRBJ2-1

CDR3 protein: CASSLAPGGTGNTIYF
CDR3 DNA: TGCGCCAGCAGCTTGGCGCCAGGGGGCACTGGAAACACCATATATTTT
V gene: TRBV5-1
D gene: TRBD1
clone size: .
J gene: TRBJ1-3

CDR3 protein: CASSVLGGADDGDTQYF
CDR3 DNA: TGTGCCAGCAGCGTCCTGGGGGGAGCGGATGACGGAGATACGCAGTATTTT
V gene: TRBV9
D gene: .
clone size: .
J gene: TRBJ2-3

CDR3 protein: CASSLGGGGPAYEQYF
CDR3 DNA: TGCGCCAGCAGCTTGGGCGGGGGGGGCCCCGCCTACGAGCAGTACTTC
V gene: TRBV5-1
D gene: TRBD2
clone size: .
J gene: TRBJ2-7

CDR3 protein: CASGRGNEQFF
CDR3 DNA: TGTGCCAGCGGCAGGGGCAATGAGCAGTTCTTC
V gene: TRBV6-6
D gene: .
clone size: .
J gene: TRBJ2-1

CDR3 protein: CASSRGRIRNEQFF
CDR3 DNA: TGCGCCAGCAGCCGGGGGCGAATAAGGAATGAGCAGTTCTTC
V gene: TRBV4-3
D gene: .
clone size: .
J gene: TRBJ2-1

CDR3 protein: CATSSLTSGSNEQFF
CDR3 DNA: TGTGCCACCAGCAGCCTGACTAGCGGGAGCAATGAGCAGTTCTTC
V gene: TRBV15
D gene: TRBD2
clone size: .
J gene: TRBJ2-1

CDR3 protein: CASSLPRGAGGTQYF
CDR3 DNA: TGTGCCAGCAGCTTACCGCGAGGAGCGGGCGGTACGCAGTATTTT
V gene: TRBV7-2
D gene: .
clone size: once
J gene: TRBJ2-3

CDR3 protein: CASSRRPETADGYTF
CDR3 DNA: TGTGCCAGCAGTCGAAGGCCTGAGACAGCCGATGGCTACACCTTC
V gene: TRBV27
D gene: .
clone size: .
J gene: TRBJ1-2

CDR3 protein: CATKLGVSEQYF
CDR3 DNA: TGTGCCACCAAGCTGGGAGTGAGCGAGCAGTACTTC
V gene: TRBV7-2
D gene: .
clone size: .
J gene: TRBJ2-7

CDR3 protein: CASSSRSGRIYDEQYF
CDR3 DNA: TGTGCCAGCAGTTCCAGGAGCGGGAGAATCTATGACGAGCAGTACTTC
V gene: TRBV28
D gene: TRBD2
clone size: .
J gene: TRBJ2-7

CDR3 protein: CASSQGTGEHDSPLHF
CDR3 DNA: TGTGCCAGCAGCCAAGGGACAGGGGAACATGACTCACCCCTCCACTTT
V gene: TRBV4-2
D gene: TRBD1
clone size: .
J gene: TRBJ1-6

CDR3 protein: CASSLEPQGAQGYTF
CDR3 DNA: TGTGCCAGCAGCTTAGAGCCACAGGGCGCTCAAGGCTACACCTTC
V gene: TRBV7-3
D gene: .
clone size: .
J gene: TRBJ1-2

CDR3 protein: CASSFSLSTGELFF
CDR3 DNA: TGTGCCAGCAGCTTTAGCCTCAGCACCGGGGAGCTGTTTTTT
V gene: TRBV11-1
D gene: .
clone size: .
J gene: TRBJ2-2

CDR3 protein: CASSLNRVAGELFF
CDR3 DNA: TGTGCCAGCAGCTTGAACAGGGTCGCCGGGGAGCTGTTTTTT
V gene: TRBV5-6
D gene: .
clone size: .
J gene: TRBJ2-2

CDR3 protein: CAWSKNTEAFF
CDR3 DNA: TGTGCCTGGAGTAAGAACACTGAAGCTTTCTTT
V gene: TRBV30
D gene: .
clone size: .
J gene: TRBJ1-1

CDR3 protein: CASRGQGPYEQYF
CDR3 DNA: TGTGCCAGCAGAGGACAGGGGCCCTACGAGCAGTACTTC
V gene: TRBV2
D gene: TRBD1
clone size: .
J gene: TRBJ2-7

CDR3 protein: CASSQEGILGYTF
CDR3 DNA: TGTGCCAGCAGCCAAGAAGGGATCTTGGGCTACACCTTC
V gene: TRBV4-2
D gene: .
clone size: .
J gene: TRBJ1-2

CDR3 protein: CASSKGQVSSTDTQYF
CDR3 DNA: TGTGCCAGCAGTAAAGGACAGGTGTCAAGCACAGATACGCAGTATTTT
V gene: TRBV6-1
D gene: TRBD1
clone size: .
J gene: TRBJ2-3

CDR3 protein: CASSLQDSGNTIYF
CDR3 DNA: TGCGCCAGCAGCCTCCAGGACTCTGGAAACACCATATATTTT
V gene: TRBV5-1
D gene: .
clone size: .
J gene: TRBJ1-3

CDR3 protein: CASSDHSGGDTEAFF
CDR3 DNA: TGTGCCAGCAGTGACCATTCCGGGGGAGATACTGAAGCTTTCTTT
V gene: TRBV6-4
D gene: .
clone size: once
J gene: TRBJ1-1

CDR3 protein: CASSLDPREADTQYF
CDR3 DNA: TGTGCCAGCAGCTTAGACCCCAGGGAGGCAGATACGCAGTATTTT
V gene: TRBV7-2
D gene: .
clone size: .
J gene: TRBJ2-3

CDR3 protein: CASSRGTGGSEKLFF
CDR3 DNA: TGTGCCAGCAGTCGCGGGACAGGGGGTAGTGAAAAACTGTTTTTT
V gene: TRBV11-3
D gene: TRBD1
clone size: .
J gene: TRBJ1-4

CDR3 protein: CASSSSASGRNTYEQYF
CDR3 DNA: TGTGCCAGCAGCTCTAGCGCTAGCGGGAGAAACACCTACGAGCAGTACTTC
V gene: TRBV28
D gene: TRBD2
clone size: .
J gene: TRBJ2-7

CDR3 protein: CASSFLQNTEAFF
CDR3 DNA: TGTGCCAGCAGTTTCCTCCAAAACACTGAAGCTTTCTTT
V gene: TRBV6-6
D gene: .
clone size: .
J gene: TRBJ1-1